This T cell receptor beta chain came from a study of shared clonotypes between healthy human individuals. The CDR3 spans 14 residues. The ends were cut back, 7 bases at V and 4 bases at J, with 16 bases in the middle. Germline CDR1 is SNHLY and CDR2 is FYNNEI. General study points: Sorted-subset samples were not fully sequenced, rarefaction indicated. Naive subsets generally exceeded memory subsets in estimated richness.

The assay was immunoSEQ multiplex PCR, and TCRdb's table has in-frame clones only and misses some. The sample holds under 1 million clones; about 92% are singletons and the top ten take less than 25%. With respect to this clone: What it recognizes is unknown.

Naive CD8 cells comprised CD45RO-negative, CCR7-positively selected cells, excluding terminally differentiated effector memory CD45RA+ cells. Every donor was a Caucasian adult from Nashville, Tennessee. This clonotype was obtained from a young man in good health. The rearrangement links TRBV2 to TRBJ1-1, with no clear D. What was sequenced was naive CD8+ T cells sorted from blood. CDR3: CASISFEVRTEAFF. CDR3 in DNA: TGTGCCAGCATCTCCTTCGAGGTTCGCACTGAAGCTTTCTTT. Full variable domain (rest looked up from reference TRBV2 and TRBJ1-1): EPEVTQTPSHQVTQMGQEVILRCVPISNHLYFYWYRQILGQKVEFLVSFYNNEISEKSEIFDDQFSVERPDGSNFTLKIRSTKLEDSAMYFCASISFEVRTEAFFGQGTRLTVV.